The clone carrying this TCR beta chain has just one count. Its antigen is still unknown. Drawing of blood for sampling happened at baseline, at cycle 4 day 1, and at cycle 7 day 1. These data belong to a study of OX40 agonist ivuxolimab in advanced cancers. At the level of the study: Patients in dose escalation had liver, melanoma, kidney or head and neck cancers. Whole-study results and caveats: The work left the antigen specificity of expanded peripheral T cells undetermined. CD8+ T cells averaged more expanded clones than CD4+.

Losses at the gene ends were 5 bases for V and 5 bases for J; bases not matched to a gene: 11. Germline V lookup: CDR1 LNHNV, CDR2 YYDKDF (reference sequence). The CDR3 length is 17 residues. TCRdb keeps only in-frame clones here, not all; method: immunoSEQ multiplex PCR. The data show about 79,000 clones, with roughly 88% seen just once and less than 4.5% held by the top ten. This sequence originates from an adult with an advanced solid tumor such as melanoma, head and neck, liver or kidney cancer. The sample consisted of CD4+ or CD8+ T cells sorted from blood, taken in a trial of the OX40 agonist ivuxolimab. The chain has TRBV15 and TRBJ2-5; TRBD2 matches at 13 bases. Here the CDR3 DNA reads TGTGCCACCAGCGGAATCTACGGACTAGCGGGGGAGGAGACCCAGTACTTC. This encodes CATSGIYGLAGEETQYF.